Presented here are 25 T cell receptor beta chains from one specimen sequenced in a study of blood T cell repertoires in COVID-19. Using immunoSEQ multiplex PCR, the repertoire was profiled, and TCRdb retains in-frame clones only, with some absent. The sample carries roughly 240,000 clones, over 65% recorded once. The sequenced sample consisted of peripheral blood. The receptors stem from a man between 60 and 75 years old who had recovered from COVID-19.

The V and J genes are TRBV4-2 and TRBJ2-5; TRBD2 matches 9 bases. The V gene's germline CDR1 is LGHNA and CDR2 YNFKEQ. This CDR3 region has 16 residues. V lost 1 base and J lost 3; bases outside the gene matches: 6. CDR3 residues: CASSQGRTSVEETQYF. The CDR3 coding sequence is TGTGCCAGCAGCCAAGGCAGGACTAGCGTCGAAGAGACCCAGTACTTC.

V gene TRBV9 combines with J gene TRBJ1-2; possibly TRBD1 for D (6 bases). The germline gives CDR1 SGDLS, CDR2 YYNGEE. Trimming cost V 0 bases and J 2 bases, with 14 bases left between them. CDR3 length: 16 amino acids. CDR3 coding DNA: TGTGCCAGCAGCGTAGCCCGAGACAGGCCGAACTATGGCTACACCTTC. Its translation: CASSVARDRPNYGYTF.

The chain has TRBV12-3 or TRBV12-4 and TRBJ2-1; 9 bases fit TRBD1. With V trimmed by 5 bases and J by 6 bases, 2 bases remained unmatched. The CDR3 extends over 13 amino acids. The chain's CDR3 is CASSGDRANEQFF. CDR3 coding DNA: TGTGCCAGCAGTGGGGACAGGGCCAATGAGCAGTTCTTC.

The chain carries TRBV2 and TRBJ2-7; D is unclear. The V gene lost 5 bases and the J gene lost 0 bases, with 14 bases spanning the gap. CDR3 length: 15 amino acids. CDR1 and CDR2 from the germline V gene are SNHLY and FYNNEI. The CDR3 sequence: CASSSTFVSSYEQYF. The CDR3 nucleotides read TGTGCCAGCAGTTCAACTTTTGTGAGCTCCTACGAGCAGTACTTC.

This rearrangement joins TRBV5-4 to TRBJ2-7; weak D call: TRBD2 (7 bases). The CDR3 has 17 residues. Germline CDR1 is SGHNT and CDR2 is YYREEE (reference sequence). V was pared by 4 bases and J by 4 bases, with 24 bases between. The CDR3 region has the DNA TGTGCCAGCAGCCATCTCATGGGGGACTACGGGACATACGAGCAGTACTTC. Protein sequence: CASSHLMGDYGTYEQYF.

The V call is TRBV19, the J call TRBJ2-2; tentatively, D is TRBD1 (7 bases). The CDR3 is made up of 14 amino acids. V shed 1 base and J shed 6 bases, with 9 bases lying between them. Per the germline V gene, CDR1 is LNHDA and CDR2 is SQIVND (reference sequence). The CDR3 coding sequence is TGTGCCAGTAGTATAGCAGGGGGGTCCGGGGAGCTGTTTTTT. Translation gives CASSIAGGSGELFF.

The rearrangement joins TRBV7-9 to TRBJ1-1; possibly TRBD1 for D (6 bases). Trimming stripped 4 bases from V and 3 bases from J, with 15 bases between. This CDR3 has 15 amino acids. Germline V gene lookup returns CDR1 SEHNR and CDR2 FQNEAQ (reference sequence). CDR3 in amino acids: CASSSQGQPDTEAFF. The CDR3 bases are TGTGCCAGCAGCTCACAAGGACAGCCCGACACTGAAGCTTTCTTT.

The chain couples TRBV7-2 to TRBJ2-7, with TRBD1 matching over 7 bases. This CDR3 has 14 amino acids. Per germline, CDR1 SGHTA and CDR2 FQGNSA. V was pared by 0 bases and J by 4 bases, with 3 bases of the junction left unmatched. In DNA form, the CDR3 reads TGTGCCAGCAGCTTAGCGGACAGGATATACGAGCAGTACTTC. It specifies CASSLADRIYEQYF.

The chain is built from TRBV3-1 (or the pseudogene TRBV3-2) and TRBJ1-2, with 7 nucleotides matching TRBD1. In germline, CDR1 is LGHDT, CDR2 YNNKEL (reference sequence). The CDR3 totals 15 residues. J gave up 4 bases and V 2 bases, and 7 bases lay outside the gene matches. CDR3 sequence: CASSQRGQPLYGYTF. Written as DNA, the CDR3 is TGTGCCAGCAGCCAAAGGGGGCAACCGCTCTATGGCTACACCTTC.

This chain uses TRBV5-8 with TRBJ2-5, with D possibly matching TRBD2 (6 bases). CDR1 is SGHTS, CDR2 YDEGEE, per germline. V lost 2 bases and J 1 base, leaving 9 bases between the germline ends. CDR3 length: 14 amino acids. The CDR3 DNA reads TGTGCCAGCAGCTTTGGACTAACCCAAGAGACCCAGTACTTC. Protein sequence: CASSFGLTQETQYF.

The rearrangement links TRBV9 to TRBJ1-5; 9 nucleotides agree with TRBD1. Germline CDR1 reads SGDLS; CDR2 reads YYNGEE. This CDR3 comprises 15 residues. Trimming took 4 bases from V and 5 from J; bases not matched to a gene: 7. The CDR3 is CASSKFRDRDQPQHF. As DNA, the CDR3 is TGTGCCAGCAGCAAATTCCGGGACAGGGATCAGCCCCAGCATTTT.

The genes are TRBV28 and TRBJ1-4; 7 bases are shared with TRBD1. The CDR3 spans 16 residues. Per germline, CDR1 MDHEN and CDR2 SYDVKM. Trimming took 5 bases from V and 7 from J; bases not matched to a gene: 13. In nucleotides, the CDR3 is TGTGCCAGCAGTCCCCGAGGAGGGGGCCCCTCTGAAAAACTGTTTTTT. Translation: CASSPRGGGPSEKLFF. The full variable domain, with the rest looked up from reference TRBV28 and TRBJ1-4, is DVKVTQSSRYLVKRTGEKVFLECVQDMDHENMFWYRQDPGLGLRLIYFSYDVKMKEKGDIPEGYSVSREKKERFSLILESASTNQTSMYLCASSPRGGGPSEKLFFGSGTQLSVL.

This chain joins TRBV18 and TRBJ1-4, with D unclear. Germline assignment: CDR1 KGHSH and CDR2 LQKENI. Trimming took off 4 bases at V and 0 bases at J, with 6 bases between the two ends. The length of the CDR3 is 14 residues. In DNA, the CDR3 is TGTGCCAGCTCACACGGTTCAACTAATGAAAAACTGTTTTTT. This encodes CASSHGSTNEKLFF.

This clone was detected once. The V gene is TRBV5-4, the J gene TRBJ2-3, with 9 bases aligning to TRBD1. The CDR3 covers 16 residues. Germline V lookup: CDR1 SGHNT, CDR2 YYREEE (reference sequence). The junction had 4 bases not matched to a gene; V was cut back by 2 bases and J by 0 bases. Here the CDR3 reads CASSLQGAVSTDTQYF. The CDR3 nucleotides read TGTGCCAGCAGCTTACAGGGGGCAGTCAGCACAGATACGCAGTATTTT. Full variable domain (outside the CDR3, taken from reference TRBV5-4 and TRBJ2-3): ETGVTQSPTHLIKTRGQQVTLRCSSQSGHNTVSWYQQALGQGPQFIFQYYREEENGRGNFPPRFSGLQFPNYSSELNVNALELDDSALYLCASSLQGAVSTDTQYFGPGTRLTVL.

The CDR3 DNA sequence: TGCAGCCGGTGCAGGGGCGGACGGATTGGGCCCCAGCATTTT. Amino acids: CSRCRGGRIGPQHF. This sequence joins TRBV1 and TRBJ1-5; TRBD1, the D gene given by the table, was not confirmed from the DNA. TRBV1 is a listed pseudogene. The CDR3 length is 14 residues.

A remark on this clone: One base away lies a much larger clone, so this may be a sequencing read error. This chain links TRBV7-9 with TRBJ2-5, with D possibly TRBD1 on 6 matching bases. CDR1 SEHNR and CDR2 FQNEAQ come from the germline V gene (reference sequence). The CDR3 extends over 13 amino acids. The ends were cut back, 1 base at V and 4 bases at J, with 7 bases in the middle. The CDR3 DNA reads as TGTGCCAGCAGCTTAGGCAGGGGAGAGACCCAGTACTTC. It translates to CASSLGRGETQYF.

The chain joins TRBV6-2 or TRBV6-3 to TRBJ2-7; 9 nucleotides align to TRBD2. V shed 1 base and J 3 bases; nucleotides not matched to a gene: 1. The CDR3 has 14 residues. Germline loops: CDR1 MNHEY, CDR2 SVGEGT. For the CDR3, the DNA is TGTGCCAGCAGTTACTTAGCGGGGGTCTACGAGCAGTACTTC. Its translation: CASSYLAGVYEQYF.

This clone was seen only once. This chain links TRBV19 with TRBJ2-3; no firm D call. V was clipped by 4 bases and J by 0 bases, with 2 bases between them. This CDR3 region has 12 residues. Germline V lookup: CDR1 LNHDA, CDR2 SQIVND (reference sequence). This chain's CDR3 is CASSTSTDTQYF. DNA of the CDR3: TGTGCCAGTAGTACTAGCACAGATACGCAGTATTTT.

The chain has TRBV6-5 and TRBJ2-7, with TRBD1 matching 9 bases. CDR3 size: 14 residues. Germline V gene sequence: CDR1 MNHEY, CDR2 SVGAGI. The V segment lost 7 bases and the J segment 2 bases; nucleotides outside the gene matches: 6. This chain's CDR3 is CASNAGQGTYEQYF. The CDR3 DNA reads TGTGCCAGCAATGCGGGACAGGGCACCTACGAGCAGTACTTC.

This clone was detected only a few times. This sequence joins TRBV9 and TRBJ2-2; D unresolved. Germline CDR1 is SGDLS and CDR2 is YYNGEE. The CDR3 covers 17 residues. V shed 0 bases and J shed 3 bases, with 15 bases lying between them. The CDR3: CASSVALYGSDTGELFF. CDR3 in DNA: TGTGCCAGCAGCGTAGCCCTTTACGGGTCGGACACCGGGGAGCTGTTTTTT.

The rearrangement uses TRBV5-1 and TRBJ1-6; D gene unclear. The V gene lost 0 bases and the J gene lost 7 bases, with 8 bases spanning the gap. The CDR3 is made up of 14 amino acids. Looked up from germline, CDR1 is SGHRS and CDR2 is YFSETQ. The CDR3 region has the DNA TGCGCCAGCAGCTTGGAATTAACAAATTCACCCCTCCACTTT. This gives the protein CASSLELTNSPLHF.

The V gene is TRBV5-8, the J gene TRBJ2-7; no clear D gene. V lost 7 bases to trimming and J lost 3 bases, with 8 bases between them. From germline, CDR1 is SGHTS and CDR2 YDEGEE. The CDR3 runs 11 residues. This CDR3 is CASRGFYEQYF. CDR3 DNA sequence: TGTGCCAGCCGAGGCTTCTACGAGCAGTACTTC.

The chain joins TRBV7-8 to TRBJ2-1, with 9 bases that match TRBD1. The CDR3 covers 15 residues. The germline CDR1 and CDR2 sequences are SGHVS and FQNEAQ. Trimming cost V 0 bases and J 9 bases; bases outside gene matches: 6. The CDR3: CASSLALGQGFEQFF. The CDR3 DNA reads as TGTGCCAGCAGCTTAGCGCTAGGACAGGGGTTTGAGCAGTTCTTC. Full variable domain (missing parts from reference TRBV7-8 and TRBJ2-1): GAGVSQSPRYKVAKRGQDVALRCDPISGHVSLFWYQQALGQGPEFLTYFQNEAQLDKSGLPSDRFFAERPEGSVSTLKIQRTQQEDSAVYLCASSLALGQGFEQFFGPGTRLTVL.

This chain links TRBV19 with TRBJ2-3; 7 nucleotides match TRBD1. The CDR3 is 16 residues long. Germline CDR1 and CDR2: LNHDA and SQIVND (reference sequence). V lost 4 bases and J lost 0; bases outside the gene matches: 7. The CDR3 sequence is CASSKGTALSTDTQYF. CDR3 bases: TGTGCCAGTAGTAAGGGGACAGCGCTTAGCACAGATACGCAGTATTTT.

On this clone itself: A junction boundary mismatches the germline segment, possibly from a read error. The DNA of the CDR3 is TGTGCCAGCAGCCCCCCCGGGGGGGGCTTC. It specifies CASSPPGGGF. The V and J genes are TRBV7-6 and TRBJ1-2; weak D call: TRBD1 (5 bases). The length of the CDR3 is 10 residues. The V gene's germline CDR1 is SGHVS and CDR2 FNYEAQ.